The TCR beta chain under discussion was sequenced for a study of cytomegalovirus exposure and HLA in healthy donors. The primer mix had 60 Vbeta and 13 Jbeta primers. Clones were read by immunoSEQ multiplex PCR, and TCRdb kept only the in-frame ones, dropping some. The sample consists of tens of thousands of clones, under 80% of them appearing once. The CDR3 sequence is 16 residues long. CDR1 and CDR2 from the germline V gene are MNHEY and SMNVEV (reference sequence). The ends were cut back, 5 bases at V and 6 bases at J, with 22 bases in the middle. The source of this sequence is a man aged 25 to 45 in good health and CMV-seropositive. The sample consisted of PBMCs. The chain has TRBV27 and TRBJ1-2; D is unresolved. CDR3 in DNA: TGTGCCAGCAGTCCCACATACAACCCGGGTAAAAATGGCTACACCTTC. Amino acids: CASSPTYNPGKNGYTF.